The 5 T cell receptor beta chains below were found in one sample sequenced in a study of blood T cell repertoires in COVID-19. Produced via immunoSEQ multiplex PCR; TCRdb's table is partial and in-frame only. The sample holds 70,000 to 100,000 clones, approximately 90% seen once. The sequenced material came from peripheral blood. These receptors were obtained from a woman of 80 years or more with acute or convalescent COVID-19.

The chain employs TRBV10-3 and TRBJ2-5; tentative D call: TRBD2 (5 bases). V lost 2 bases and J 1 base, leaving 11 bases between the germline ends. CDR1 is ENHRY, CDR2 SYGVKD, per germline. This CDR3 is built from 15 residues. Here the CDR3 reads CAISEPTRSQETQYF. CDR3 nucleotide sequence: TGTGCCATCAGTGAGCCTACTAGGTCCCAAGAGACCCAGTACTTC.

The chain is built from TRBV14 and TRBJ2-7, with D unresolved. V dropped 4 bases and J dropped 4 bases, with 5 bases sitting between them. Germline loops: CDR1 SGHDN, CDR2 FVKESK. This CDR3 contains 11 residues. In DNA form, the CDR3 reads TGTGCCAGCAGCCCTAAGTACGAGCAGTACTTC. Protein product: CASSPKYEQYF.

There are a few counts of this clone. V gene TRBV13 combines with J gene TRBJ1-4; no clear D gene. CDR3 length equals 15 residues. V lost 2 bases and J lost 7, with 14 bases in between. Germline V gene data show CDR1 as PRHDT and CDR2 as FYEKMQ (reference sequence). The CDR3 region is CASSLSGSGGEKLFF. CDR3 coding DNA: TGTGCCAGCAGCTTAAGCGGGTCCGGAGGTGAAAAACTGTTTTTT.

This rearrangement joins TRBV7-2 to TRBJ1-6; D may be TRBD1 (6 bases). CDR1 SGHTA and CDR2 FQGNSA come from the germline V gene. Trimming stripped 5 bases from V and 7 bases from J, with 18 bases between. The CDR3 loop spans 16 amino acids. The CDR3 bases are TGTGCCAGCAGCCCCCGAGGGTCAGGGGCCAATTCACCCCTCCACTTT. Translating it yields CASSPRGSGANSPLHF.

The CDR3 DNA sequence: TGTGCCAGCAGTGTCGGGGTCTTACGGGGCACTGAAGCTTTCTTT. This gives the protein CASSVGVLRGTEAFF. This rearrangement joins TRBV28 to TRBJ1-1; D is uncertain. Trimming took off 5 bases at V and 4 bases at J, with 17 bases between the two ends. The CDR3 length is 15 residues. Per germline, CDR1 MDHEN and CDR2 SYDVKM.